These 20 T cell receptor beta chains originate from one sample sequenced in a study of TET2 disruption in CD19-targeted CAR T cells. Treatment in this sample: autologous CTL019 cells: CD19 CAR with 4-1BB and CD3 zeta domains. No cognate antigen is known for these TCRs. Repertoires were generated with immunoSEQ multiplex PCR, while TCRdb's copy carries only in-frame clones and drops some. The table for this sample gives under 30,000 clones. The sample was CD8- CAR+ T cells sorted from cultured blood T cells, taken for CD19 CAR T cell therapy. As to subset: CD8-negative CAR-positive T cells from the infusion product. These receptors were taken from a man in his 70s with chronic lymphocytic leukemia.

To note about this clone: The read ends 3 residues early relative to the CDR3; the germline J gene fills the gap. The chain couples TRBV2 to TRBJ1-5, with D possibly TRBD1 on 5 matching bases. Germline lookup yields CDR1 SNHLY and CDR2 FYNNEI. The CDR3 is 13 amino acids. CDR3 DNA, as far as it was read: TGTGCCAGCAGTTACCGGAAGACAGATCCC. As protein: CASSYRKTDP. The full-length CDR3 reads as CASSYRKTDPQHF.

On this clone: The CDR3 end is not reached by the read, which stops 3 residues before it; the germline J gene fills it in. The chain joins TRBV7-7 to TRBJ2-1; D is uncertain. The length of the CDR3 is 14 residues. Germline values: CDR1 SSHAT, CDR2 FNYEAQ (reference sequence). With 1 base removed from V and 9 bases from J, the gap between germline ends came to 13 bases. CDR3 protein: CASSLEYLRGEQFF. The DNA read from the CDR3 is TGTGCCAGCAGCTTAGAGTATCTTCGCGGTGAG.

In the case of this clone: The CDR3 end is not reached by the read, which stops 3 residues before it; the germline J gene fills it in. The chain is built from TRBV5-4 and TRBJ2-5; D is possibly TRBD1 (6 bases). CDR3 length equals 16 residues. Trimming stripped 1 base from V and 4 bases from J, with 17 bases between. The germline V gene encodes CDR1 SGHNT and CDR2 YYREEE (reference sequence). The CDR3 protein is CASSLQQGSFGETQYF. The CDR3 DNA, read in part, is TGTGCCAGCAGCTTGCAACAGGGTTCCTTCGGAGAGACC.

A word on this clone: The observed sequence ends 3 residues before the CDR3 terminus, with the missing tail filled in from the germline J gene. The chain couples TRBV5-1 to TRBJ2-5; 7 bases agree with TRBD2. Germline V gene sequence: CDR1 SGHRS, CDR2 YFSETQ. Losses at the gene ends were 2 bases for V and 3 bases for J; bases not matched to a gene: 4. The CDR3 spans 14 residues. The DNA read from the CDR3 is TGCGCCAGCAGCTTAGGCGGGGGAGAAGAGACC. Residues: CASSLGGGEET. In full, the CDR3 is CASSLGGGEETQYF.

A word on this clone: The CDR3 end lies 3 residues beyond the end of the read and is filled in from the germline J gene. J is TRBJ2-7 and V is TRBV3-1 (or the pseudogene TRBV3-2), with 7 bases identical to TRBD1. From germline, CDR1 is LGHDT and CDR2 YNNKEL (reference sequence). J was trimmed by 5 bases and V by 3 bases; bases with no gene match: 4. This CDR3 contains 13 residues. The CDR3 bases that were read are TGTGCCAGCAGCCAGCAAGGACAGGACGAG. Translated, it gives CASSQQGQDE. The entire CDR3 is CASSQQGQDEQYF.

Remarks on this clone: The read finishes 3 residues shy of the CDR3 end, and the germline J gene is used to complete it. V is TRBV11-2 and J is TRBJ2-1; D perhaps matches TRBD1 (5 bases). The CDR3 runs 15 residues. In germline, CDR1 is SGHAT, CDR2 FQNNGV. V gave up 2 bases and J gave up 6 bases, with 14 bases separating them. This CDR3 is CASSLSKQGPNEQFF. The DNA read from the CDR3 is TGTGCCAGCAGCTTATCCAAGCAGGGTCCCAATGAG. Combining the CDR3 with reference TRBV11-2 and TRBJ2-1 gives the whole variable domain EAGVAQSPRYKIIEKRQSVAFWCNPISGHATLYWYQQILGQGPKLLIQFQNNGVVDDSQLPKDRFSAERLKGVDSTLKIQPAKLEDSAVYLCASSLSKQGPNEQFFGPGTRLTVL.

Notes on this clone: The CDR3 end is not reached by the read, which stops 3 residues before it; the germline J gene fills it in. The rearrangement uses TRBV5-1 and TRBJ2-3; tentatively, D is TRBD1 or TRBD2 (5 bases each). The CDR3 has 15 residues. Germline values: CDR1 SGHRS, CDR2 YFSETQ. V lost 0 bases, J lost 4 bases, and 12 bases lay in between. Partial CDR3 DNA: TGCGCCAGCAGCTTGGAGGGGAGAAACGCAGATACG. As protein: CASSLEGRNADT. The complete CDR3 sequence is CASSLEGRNADTQYF.

On this clone: The read ends 3 residues shy of where the CDR3 ends; the end is completed using the germline J gene. The chain combines TRBV10-3 with TRBJ2-7; 8 bases are shared with TRBD1. There are 14 residues in the CDR3. The germline CDR1 and CDR2 sequences are ENHRY and SYGVKD. With 7 bases clipped from V and 0 bases from J, the junction kept 5 bases outside the gene matches. CDR3 amino acids: CAITQGAPSYEQYF. CDR3 DNA (partial): TGTGCCATCACCCAGGGGGCGCCCTCCTACGAG.

A note on this clone: The sequenced fragment ends 3 residues before the CDR3 boundary, so the rest is inferred from the germline J gene. The chain combines TRBV20-1 with TRBJ2-7, with TRBD1 matching 7 bases. The V and J ends lost 6 bases and 2 bases, in that order; junction bases with no gene match: 10. CDR1 DFQATT and CDR2 SNEGSKA come from the germline V gene (reference sequence). The CDR3 is 14 residues long. CDR3 amino acids: CSAPRTGDAYEQYF. CDR3 bases read: TGCAGTGCACCTAGGACAGGCGACGCCTACGAG.

This CDR3 reads CASSPGTGREKLFF. CDR3 DNA, as far as it was read: TGTGCCAGCAGCCCCGGGACAGGGAGGGAAAAA. The chain links TRBV4-2 to TRBJ1-4, with 9 bases identical to TRBD1. From the germline J gene comes the end of the CDR3, since the read stops 3 residues before it. The CDR3 is 14 amino acids. The junction had 5 bases not matched to a gene; V was cut back by 4 bases and J by 8 bases. CDR1 is LGHNA, CDR2 YNFKEQ, per germline.

Of note for this clone: The read terminates 3 residues before the CDR3 end, so the remaining end is supplied by the germline J gene. The V gene is TRBV11-2, the J gene TRBJ1-2; 9 bases fit TRBD1. This CDR3 has 15 amino acids. The germline gives CDR1 SGHAT, CDR2 FQNNGV. CDR3 bases read: TGTGCCAGCAGCACGTACAGGGGGCGGGCAGATACC. Its translation: CASSTYRGRADT. The CDR3 reads in full as CASSTYRGRADTYTF.

Comment on this clone: From the germline J gene comes the end of the CDR3, since the read stops 3 residues before it. J is TRBJ2-1 and V is TRBV5-1; tentative D call: TRBD1 (6 bases). There are 14 residues in the CDR3. V was pared by 6 bases and J by 0 bases, with 10 bases between. The germline gives CDR1 SGHRS, CDR2 YFSETQ. The CDR3 bases that were read are TGCGCCAGCACCGCGACAGGCTCCTACAATGAG. This codes for CASTATGSYNE. The entire CDR3 sequence reads CASTATGSYNEQFF. The full variable domain, rest sourced from reference TRBV5-1 and TRBJ2-1, is KAGVTQTPRYLIKTRGQQVTLSCSPISGHRSVSWYQQTPGQGLQFLFEYFSETQRNKGNFPGRFSGRQFSNSRSEMNVSTLELGDSALYLCASTATGSYNEQFFGPGTRLTVL.

For this clone: The read comes to an end 3 residues before the CDR3 does, leaving the germline J gene to fill in the end. The rearrangement joins TRBV30 to TRBJ2-5, with 8 nucleotides matching TRBD2. Germline V gene lookup returns CDR1 GTSNPN and CDR2 SVGIG (reference sequence). The CDR3 extends over 13 amino acids. V trimming: 7 bases; J trimming: 5 bases; junction bases outside the gene matches: 9. CDR3 bases read: TGTGCCTATGCACTTCGGGGGGGGGAGACC. It is translated as CAYALRGGET. The full CDR3 sequence reads CAYALRGGETQYF. Based on the CDR3 plus reference TRBV30 and TRBJ2-5, the full variable domain is SQTIHQWPATLVQPVGSPLSLECTVEGTSNPNLYWYRQAAGRGLQLLFYSVGIGQISSEVPQNLSASRPQDRQFILSSKKLLLSDSGFYLCAYALRGGETQYFGPGTRLLVL.

In the case of this clone: With the read ending 3 residues before the CDR3 end, the germline J gene is used to fill in that end. The gene calls are TRBV20-1 and TRBJ1-4; TRBD1 agrees at 9 bases. Per the germline V gene, CDR1 is DFQATT and CDR2 is SNEGSKA (reference sequence). V was pared by 7 bases and J by 7 bases, with 13 bases of the junction left unmatched. The CDR3 extends over 15 amino acids. The CDR3 reads CSVRLSGQGSEKLFF. The CDR3 bases that were read are TGCAGTGTACGGCTCTCGGGACAGGGATCTGAAAAA.

Worth noting for this clone: The read ends 3 residues early relative to the CDR3; the germline J gene fills the gap. The V and J genes are TRBV9 and TRBJ2-7; D ambiguous. The ends were cut back, 4 bases at V and 6 bases at J, with 11 bases in the middle. This CDR3 comprises 12 residues. Germline V CDR1 and CDR2: SGDLS, YYNGEE. CDR3 sequence: CASSQTSGEQYF. CDR3 DNA (partial): TGTGCCAGCAGCCAAACCTCAGGCGAG.

A word on this clone: The read stops 3 residues short of the end of the CDR3; the missing end is completed from the germline J gene. The genes are TRBV5-4 and TRBJ1-1, with D possibly TRBD1 on 5 matching bases. The germline V gene encodes CDR1 SGHNT and CDR2 YYREEE (reference sequence). The CDR3 contains 13 residues. CDR3 amino acids: CASSPMQGAGAFF. CDR3 DNA (partial): TGTGCCAGCAGCCCAATGCAGGGAGCCGGA. The full variable domain, completed using reference TRBV5-4 and TRBJ1-1, is ETGVTQSPTHLIKTRGQQVTLRCSSQSGHNTVSWYQQALGQGPQFIFQYYREEENGRGNFPPRFSGLQFPNYSSELNVNALELDDSALYLCASSPMQGAGAFFGQGTRLTVV.

Note on this clone: The read ends 3 residues early relative to the CDR3; the germline J gene fills the gap. The gene calls are TRBV5-4 and TRBJ1-6, with 11 bases that match TRBD1. CDR3 length equals 15 residues. V dropped 4 bases and J dropped 10; count of bases not matched to a gene: 7. Germline CDR1 SGHNT, CDR2 YYREEE (reference sequence). CDR3 region: CASSRRDRGDSPLHF. The CDR3 bases that were read are TGTGCCAGCAGCCGAAGGGACAGGGGGGACTCACCC. Together with reference TRBV5-4 and TRBJ1-6, the CDR3 gives the full variable domain: ETGVTQSPTHLIKTRGQQVTLRCSSQSGHNTVSWYQQALGQGPQFIFQYYREEENGRGNFPPRFSGLQFPNYSSELNVNALELDDSALYLCASSRRDRGDSPLHFGNGTRLTVT.

As for this clone: Coverage ceases 3 residues before the CDR3 finishes, and the germline J gene fills in the end. The gene calls are TRBV6-2 or TRBV6-3 and TRBJ1-2; no reliable D call. CDR3 length equals 15 residues. Germline-derived CDR1 and CDR2 are MNHEY and SVGEGT. CDR3 sequence reads: CASSRAGGQSNEYTF. Incomplete CDR3 DNA: TGTGCCAGCAGTCGGGCGGGTGGCCAAAGCAATGAA.

In the case of this clone: Read data end 3 residues before the CDR3 end; the end is taken from the germline J gene. V and J are TRBV7-7 and TRBJ2-3; 11 positions match TRBD1. Looked up from germline, CDR1 is SSHAT and CDR2 is FNYEAQ (reference sequence). After removal of 5 bases from V and 0 bases from J, the junction contained 7 bases not matched to a gene. This CDR3 comprises 17 residues. CDR3 sequence: CASSAGTGGISTDTQYF. CDR3 DNA (partial): TGTGCCAGCAGCGCCGGGACAGGGGGTATTAGCACAGATACG.

As concerns this clone: The read ends 3 residues early relative to the CDR3; the germline J gene fills the gap. V usage is TRBV5-1 and J usage is TRBJ2-7; 7 bases are a match to TRBD1. The CDR3 runs to 14 residues. CDR1 SGHRS and CDR2 YFSETQ come from the germline V gene. J gave up 3 bases and V 4 bases, and 7 bases lay outside the gene matches. The part of the CDR3 DNA that was read is TGCGCCAGCAGCCCCGGTGACAGGGTCTACGAG. Translated, it gives CASSPGDRVYE. The whole CDR3 protein reads CASSPGDRVYEQYF.